These 13 T cell receptor beta chains were sequenced from one sample in a study of T-cell reconstitution after alpha-beta-depleted transplantation in children. Preparation of the TCRbeta library was carried out with unique molecular identifiers. TCRdb reanalysed the PCR reads using MiXCR and keeps one entry per CDR3 protein. This table holds hundreds of thousands of distinct CDR3 sequences, around 13% found once. Sequences were derived from PBMCs, sampled before TCRalphabeta/CD19-depleted stem cell transplant. These receptors were collected from a girl aged 2 to 9 with congenital amegakaryocytic thrombocytopenia, due to receive a stem cell transplant.

V is TRBV12-3 or TRBV12-4 and J is TRBJ2-6, with TRBD2 as a possible D gene (6 bases). CDR3 size: 16 residues. V was clipped by 3 bases and J by 4 bases, with 13 bases between them. The CDR3: CASSFGSGAGANVLTF. The CDR3 nucleotides read TGTGCCAGCAGTTTCGGTAGCGGTGCCGGGGCCAACGTCCTGACTTTC.

This clonotype occurred many times. The CDR3 bases are TGCGCCAGCAGCTTGGATAGTCTAGCGGCCTACAATGAGCAGTTCTTC. Its translation is CASSLDSLAAYNEQFF. The chain couples TRBV5-1 to TRBJ2-1; 7 bases map to TRBD2. With 0 bases clipped from V and 2 bases from J, the junction kept 5 bases outside the gene matches. The germline V gene encodes CDR1 SGHRS and CDR2 YFSETQ. This CDR3 is built from 16 residues.

Of note for this clonotype: The missing conserved phenylalanine or tryptophan at the end of this CDR3 makes a read error likely. The chain employs TRBV27 and TRBJ2-2; D is perhaps TRBD1 or TRBD2 (5 bases each). Per the germline V gene, CDR1 is MNHEY and CDR2 is SMNVEV (reference sequence). CDR3 length equals 14 residues. V lost 2 bases and J 4 bases, leaving 8 bases between the germline ends. The CDR3: CASSLTGTTGELFL. The CDR3 region has the DNA TGTGCCAGCAGTTTAACGGGGACCACCGGGGAGCTGTTTCTT.

A remark on this clonotype: This may be a read error: a much more frequent sequence differs by one nucleotide. J is TRBJ2-7 and V is TRBV6-7; 10 nucleotides line up with TRBD2. TRBV6-7 qualifies as an ORF whose function is uncertain. Trimming removed 5 bases from V and 5 bases from J; junction bases left unmatched: 6. This CDR3 comprises 14 residues. For the CDR3, the DNA is TGTGCCAGCAGTCTAGCGGGAGAAACCCACGAGCAGTACTTC. It codes for CASSLAGETHEQYF.

This clonotype was recorded many times. The chain carries TRBV6-5 and TRBJ1-5; D call uncertain. V lost 6 bases and J lost 4, with 13 bases in between. Germline V gene sequence: CDR1 MNHEY, CDR2 SVGAGI. CDR3 length: 14 amino acids. CDR3 protein: CASSQDGMNQPQHF. Written as DNA, the CDR3 is TGTGCCAGCAGCCAGGACGGGATGAATCAGCCCCAGCATTTT.

V usage is TRBV27 and J usage is TRBJ1-2; 8 bases line up with TRBD1. Germline CDR1 is MNHEY and CDR2 is SMNVEV (reference sequence). V dropped 3 bases and J dropped 8; count of bases not matched to a gene: 11. The CDR3 loop spans 15 amino acids. The CDR3 region is CASSFRQGASWGYTF. The CDR3 DNA reads as TGTGCCAGCAGTTTCCGGCAGGGGGCTTCTTGGGGCTACACCTTC.

This clonotype was recorded a few times. The chain recombines TRBV7-8 with TRBJ2-7, with 8 bases identical to TRBD2. In germline, CDR1 is SGHVS, CDR2 FQNEAQ. This CDR3 comprises 15 residues. J was trimmed by 5 bases and V by 2 bases; bases with no gene match: 8. The CDR3 nucleotides read TGTGCCAGCAGCTTAACCGGGACTAGTGTGCACGAGCAGTACTTC. Its protein product is CASSLTGTSVHEQYF.

This clonotype came up many times. The rearrangement uses TRBV20-1 and TRBJ2-3, with TRBD2 identical over 11 bases. Trimming at V came to 3 bases and at J to 0 bases, leaving 11 bases not matched to a gene. Germline V gene sequence: CDR1 DFQATT, CDR2 SNEGSKA (reference sequence). The CDR3 has 18 residues. The CDR3 sequence is CSARGFLAGGISTDTQYF. In nucleotides, the CDR3 is TGCAGTGCTAGGGGTTTCCTAGCGGGAGGTATCAGCACAGATACGCAGTATTTT.

This clonotype was observed a few times. V gene TRBV24-1 combines with J gene TRBJ2-3; D not resolved. The CDR3 spans 14 residues. The germline V and J ends were trimmed by 4 bases and 1 base, with 8 bases remaining between them. Germline-derived CDR1 and CDR2 are KGHDR and SFDVKD. CDR3 DNA sequence: TGTGCCACCAGTGACTTTGACGGCACAGATACGCAGTATTTT. Translated: CATSDFDGTDTQYF.

This clonotype was detected a few times. The V and J genes are TRBV7-6 and TRBJ2-7; 9 bases are a match to TRBD2. The V segment lost 2 bases and the J segment 4 bases; nucleotides outside the gene matches: 9. There are 16 residues in the CDR3. Germline CDR1 is SGHVS and CDR2 is FNYEAQ. The CDR3 region has the DNA TGTGCCAGCAGCTTATTGTCCAGCGGGAGGCTGTACGAGCAGTACTTC. Protein product: CASSLLSSGRLYEQYF.

The gene calls are TRBV20-1 and TRBJ2-2; D is uncertain. Per germline, CDR1 DFQATT and CDR2 SNEGSKA (reference sequence). The CDR3 covers 14 residues. V was shortened by 3 bases and J by 1 base, with 9 bases between the two germline ends. CDR3 nucleotide sequence: TGCAGTGCTAGGGGAACCAAGAACACCGGGGAGCTGTTTTTT. Translated, it gives CSARGTKNTGELFF.

This clonotype was observed many times. The chain joins TRBV5-6 to TRBJ2-1, with D uncertain. The CDR3 has 13 amino acids. Germline V gives CDR1 SGHDT, CDR2 YYEEEE. Trimming removed 2 bases at V and 3 bases at J, with 6 bases between. DNA of the CDR3: TGTGCCAGCAGCTTAGACCTCTACAATGAGCAGTTCTTC. Translated: CASSLDLYNEQFF.

This clonotype was counted ten times or more. The CDR3 coding sequence is TGCGCCAGCAGTCACGACAAGCCGGCGGCCCAGTACTTC. It codes for CASSHDKPAAQYF. The chain combines TRBV10-1 with TRBJ2-5; D not certain. The CDR3 has 13 amino acids. Trimming removed 5 bases at V and 9 bases at J, with 16 bases between. Looked up from germline, CDR1 is WNHNN and CDR2 is SYGVQD (reference sequence).